This T cell receptor beta chain emerged from a study of graft-versus-host responses after intestinal transplantation. Points from the study as a whole: Peak levels of circulating GvH clones tracked with early post-transplant HvG declines.

This table comes from immunoSEQ multiplex PCR, and its TCRdb copy is limited to in-frame clones, with some not included. This sample carries about 54,000 clones, 91% of them seen once, and the ten largest clones take approximately 5.1%. In its sample, this clone was seen a few times. Its matching antigen is unknown. Trimming cost V 1 base and J 10 bases, with 8 bases left between them. Germline V gene lookup returns CDR1 MGHRA and CDR2 YSYEKL. CDR3 length: 13 residues. This TCR was recovered from a human patient who received an intestinal transplant, so some T cells may come from the graft donor. The material sequenced was PBMCs, taken approximately 97 weeks after intestinal transplant. V usage is TRBV4-1 and J usage is TRBJ1-6; D remains ambiguous. DNA for the CDR3: TGCGCCAGCAGCCAAGGAATAGGATCACCCCTCCACTTT. It translates to CASSQGIGSPLHF.